A selection of T cell receptor beta chains follows, all from one sample in a study of T cell changes during pregnancy in multiple sclerosis. Generated by immunoSEQ multiplex PCR, the TCRdb table keeps only in-frame clones and is missing some. The sample lists roughly 42,000 clones; about 87% were seen once. The material sequenced was CD4+ T cells from peripheral blood mononuclear cells, taken in the second trimester of pregnancy. These TCRs come from a female donor with multiple sclerosis, enrolled in a pregnancy study. The CDR3 runs from the conserved cysteine through the conserved F or W. Each record gives: J gene, V gene, clone size, CDR3 length, D gene, CDR3 protein, CDR3 DNA. A D gene is named only where the DNA matches it firmly. Only some rows state a clone size, as once, few, many or a class for expanded clones.

TRBJ1-2 | TRBV13 | NA | 14 | NA | CASSLPGGRSGYTF | TGTGCCAGCAGCTTACCCGGGGGGCGCAGTGGCTACACCTTC
TRBJ2-7 | TRBV7-9 | NA | 14 | NA | CASSSGSETYEQYF | TGTGCCAGCAGCTCAGGGTCGGAAACCTACGAGCAGTACTTC
TRBJ1-5 | TRBV15 | NA | 16 | NA | CATSRGTVNSNQPQHF | TGTGCCACCAGCAGAGGGACAGTTAATAGCAATCAGCCCCAGCATTTT
TRBJ2-1 | TRBV4-1 | NA | 17 | TRBD2 | CASSQPGLAGEDNEQFF | TGCGCCAGCAGCCAACCGGGACTAGCGGGAGAGGACAATGAGCAGTTCTTC
TRBJ2-3 | TRBV27 | NA | 15 | TRBD2 | CASRLAGGWSDTQYF | TGTGCCAGCAGATTAGCGGGAGGATGGTCAGATACGCAGTATTTT
TRBJ2-2 | TRBV28 | NA | 14 | TRBD1 | CASRRQGGTGELFF | TGTGCCAGCAGACGACAGGGGGGCACCGGGGAGCTGTTTTTT
TRBJ2-3 | TRBV9 | NA | 16 | NA | CASSAGTSHSTDTQYF | TGTGCCAGCAGCGCTGGGACTTCTCATAGCACAGATACGCAGTATTTT
TRBJ2-3 | TRBV14 | few | 16 | TRBD2 | CASSRESGSGTDTQYF | TGTGCCAGCAGCCGAGAGAGCGGGAGCGGCACAGATACGCAGTATTTT
TRBJ1-2 | TRBV19 | NA | 12 | NA | CASSVGGYGYTF | TGTGCCAGTAGTGTCGGGGGATATGGCTACACCTTC
TRBJ1-1 | TRBV25-1 | NA | 17 | NA | CASSVSHRPGPFFQAFF | TGTGCCAGCAGTGTCTCCCACAGGCCAGGTCCGTTCTTCCAAGCTTTCTTT
TRBJ2-6 | TRBV4-1 | NA | 17 | NA | CASSQVQGSSGANVLTF | TGCGCCAGCAGCCAAGTGCAGGGGTCCTCTGGGGCCAACGTCCTGACTTTC
TRBJ2-7 | TRBV29-1 | once | 16 | TRBD2 | CSVGLPLAGVGYEQYF | TGCAGCGTTGGCCTACCACTAGCGGGAGTCGGCTACGAGCAGTACTTC
TRBJ2-1 | TRBV5-4 | NA | 17 | TRBD2 | CASSLARGLAGGNEQFF | TGTGCCAGCAGCTTGGCTCGCGGACTAGCGGGAGGCAATGAGCAGTTCTTC
TRBJ2-3 | TRBV7-3 | NA | 15 | TRBD1 | CASSLKGQATDTQYF | TGTGCCAGCAGCTTAAAGGGACAGGCGACAGATACGCAGTATTTT
TRBJ2-1 | TRBV28 | NA | 17 | TRBD2 | CASSSLKLAGSYNEQFF | TGTGCCAGCAGTTCCCTGAAACTAGCGGGCTCCTACAATGAGCAGTTCTTC
TRBJ1-3 | TRBV11-2 | NA | 14 | NA | CASSLFQGGNTIYF | TGTGCCAGCAGCTTATTTCAGGGTGGAAACACCATATATTTT
TRBJ2-7 | TRBV23-1 | once | 20 | TRBD1 | CASSQSGGDRGKSRSYEQYF | TGCGCCAGCAGTCAATCGGGGGGGGACAGGGGAAAGTCGAGATCCTACGAGCAGTACTTC
TRBJ1-5 | TRBV6-1 | NA | 15 | TRBD1 | CATYTGEVGNQPQHF | TGTGCCACCTATACAGGGGAAGTCGGCAATCAGCCCCAGCATTTT
TRBJ2-5 | TRBV19 | NA | 13 | NA | CASRGLYQETQYF | TGTGCCAGTAGGGGACTTTACCAAGAGACCCAGTACTTC
TRBJ1-1 | TRBV19 | NA | 12 | NA | CASIGQNTEAFF | TGTGCCAGTATCGGACAGAACACTGAAGCTTTCTTT
TRBJ2-3 | TRBV5-6 | NA | 15 | TRBD2 | CASSLLAGGPDTQYF | TGTGCCAGCAGCCTATTAGCGGGTGGTCCAGATACGCAGTATTTT
TRBJ2-3 | TRBV6-6 | NA | 14 | NA | CASRSGQFTDTQYF | TGTGCCAGCAGATCAGGACAGTTCACAGATACGCAGTATTTT
TRBJ2-7 | TRBV28 | NA | 14 | NA | CASRSGNRVGEQYF | TGTGCCAGCAGATCAGGGAATAGAGTCGGCGAGCAGTACTTC
TRBJ2-4 | TRBV19 | NA | 14 | NA | CASSPRTGGNIQYF | TGTGCCAGTAGTCCCCGGACCGGGGGAAACATTCAGTACTTC
TRBJ2-7 | TRBV19 | NA | 12 | NA | CASAGQSYEQYF | TGTGCCAGCGCGGGACAGTCCTACGAGCAGTACTTC
TRBJ1-1 | TRBV5-1 | NA | 15 | NA | CASSLEPGAETEAFF | TGCGCCAGCAGCTTGGAGCCAGGGGCTGAAACTGAAGCTTTCTTT
TRBJ2-1 | TRBV21-1 | NA | 13 | NA | CASSPRLDNEQFF | TGTGCCAGCAGCCCGCGTTTAGACAATGAGCAGTTCTTC
TRBJ2-7 | TRBV27 | NA | 15 | TRBD2 | CASSGLGLASYEQYF | TGTGCCAGCAGCGGGCTGGGACTAGCCTCCTACGAGCAGTACTTC
TRBJ1-2 | TRBV7-9 | NA | 14 | TRBD1 | CASSLVEGASGYTF | TGTGCCAGCAGCTTAGTAGAGGGGGCTTCAGGCTACACCTTC
TRBJ1-2 | TRBV14 | NA | 15 | NA | CASSLTDKTNYGYTF | TGTGCCAGCAGCCTAACTGATAAAACTAACTATGGCTACACCTTC
TRBJ1-3 | TRBV10-3 | NA | 14 | NA | CAISVRGFRNTIYF | TGTGCCATCAGTGTGAGAGGGTTCCGAAACACCATATATTTT
TRBJ1-6 | TRBV6-1 | NA | 14 | TRBD1 | CATPSDRGASPLHF | TGTGCCACCCCCTCGGACAGGGGAGCCTCACCCCTCCACTTT